The next 13 T cell receptor beta chains were all read from a single sample in a study of T cells in Graves' hyperthyroidism and ophthalmopathy. Using RNA transcripts as the source, TCR beta CDR3 regions were amplified. HTBI primers drove first-round RT-PCR of the TCR CDR3. TCRdb passed the multiplex PCR reads through MiXCR, listing each CDR3 protein once. The top ten hold more than 5% of the sample, which has fewer than 650,000 distinct CDR3 sequences, approximately 14% seen once. Sequencing used blood. These receptors came from a woman in her thirties with Graves' hyperthyroidism that later progressed to Graves' ophthalmopathy.

This clonotype was observed many times. The chain is built from TRBV12-5 and TRBJ2-1; 9 positions match TRBD2. The CDR3 is made up of 16 amino acids. Germline V lookup: CDR1 LGHNT, CDR2 FRNRAP. V shed 7 bases and J 6 bases; nucleotides not matched to a gene: 13. CDR3 protein: CASAPRLAGEVNEQFF. DNA for the CDR3: TGTGCTAGTGCCCCTAGATTAGCGGGAGAAGTCAATGAGCAGTTCTTC.

Many counts were recorded for this clonotype. The DNA for the CDR3 is TGTGCCACCGCCCGGACAGGCGACAACACTGAAGCTTTCTTT. Its protein product is CATARTGDNTEAFF. The chain employs TRBV10-3 and TRBJ1-1; TRBD1 agrees at 7 bases. This CDR3 is built from 14 residues. Looked up from germline, CDR1 is ENHRY and CDR2 is SYGVKD. Losses at the gene ends were 10 bases for V and 2 bases for J; bases not matched to a gene: 10.

This sequence joins TRBV15 and TRBJ1-4; no definite D call. Germline V gene lookup returns CDR1 LNHNV and CDR2 YYDKDF (reference sequence). The CDR3 loop spans 15 amino acids. V lost 6 bases, J lost 3 bases, and 14 bases lay in between. The CDR3 here is CATSSERVSNEKLFF. CDR3 nucleotide sequence: TGTGCCACCAGTTCGGAGAGGGTGTCTAATGAAAAACTGTTTTTT. Filled out from reference TRBV15 and TRBJ1-4, the complete variable domain reads DAMVIQNPRYQVTQFGKPVTLSCSQTLNHNVMYWYQQKSSQAPKLLFHYYDKDFNNEADTPDNFQSRRPNTSFCFLDIRSPGLGDTAMYLCATSSERVSNEKLFFGSGTQLSVL.

The chain combines TRBV19 with TRBJ2-2; D gene ambiguous. With 3 bases removed from V and 5 bases from J, the gap between germline ends came to 7 bases. CDR3 length: 13 amino acids. The germline V gene has CDR1 LNHDA and CDR2 SQIVND (reference sequence). CDR3 loop: CASSIALTGELFF. DNA of the CDR3: TGTGCCAGTAGTATTGCTTTGACCGGGGAGCTGTTTTTT. Combining the CDR3 with reference TRBV19 and TRBJ2-2 gives the whole variable domain DGGITQSPKYLFRKEGQNVTLSCEQNLNHDAMYWYRQDPGQGLRLIYYSQIVNDFQKGDIAEGYSVSREKKESFPLTVTSAQKNPTAFYLCASSIALTGELFFGEGSRLTVL.

Many counts were recorded for this clonotype. This chain joins TRBV6-5 and TRBJ2-1; maybe TRBD2 (5 bases). From germline, CDR1 is MNHEY and CDR2 SVGAGI. This CDR3 region has 14 residues. With 2 bases removed from V and 4 bases from J, the gap between germline ends came to 9 bases. The CDR3 loop is CASSYMDSYNEQFF. For the CDR3, the DNA is TGTGCCAGCAGTTACATGGACTCATACAATGAGCAGTTCTTC.

This clonotype was counted between two and nine times. The rearrangement joins TRBV7-9 to TRBJ2-7; a weak D match, TRBD1 (5 bases). The CDR3 spans 13 residues. Germline CDR1 and CDR2: SEHNR and FQNEAQ (reference sequence). V lost 1 base and J 6 bases, leaving 10 bases between the germline ends. For the CDR3, the DNA is TGTGCCAGCAGCTTAGACAGGAGAAGCGAGCAGTACTTC. Translated, it gives CASSLDRRSEQYF.

About this clonotype itself: This could be a read error, since a much larger clone is one nucleotide away. V and J are TRBV29-1 and TRBJ2-3; unclear D gene. Germline-derived CDR1 and CDR2 are SQVTM and ANQGSEA. The CDR3 contains 12 residues. Trimming removed 6 bases at V and 2 bases at J, with 9 bases between. The CDR3 reads CSVDDTTDTQYF. CDR3 in DNA: TGCAGCGTCGACGACACCACAGATACGCAGTATTTT.

At least ten counts were recorded for this clonotype. This rearrangement joins TRBV28 to TRBJ2-1, with 9 bases aligning to TRBD2. CDR1 is MDHEN and CDR2 is SYDVKM in the germline V gene. The CDR3 covers 14 residues. V gave up 2 bases and J gave up 9 bases; unmatched junction bases: 5. The DNA of the CDR3 is TGTGCCAGCAGTTTAGCGGGAGGGCCGGGTGAGCAGTTCTTC. It yields the protein CASSLAGGPGEQFF.

This clonotype was counted ten times or more. This chain connects TRBV5-1 to TRBJ1-2; D is perhaps TRBD1 (5 bases). The CDR3 spans 16 residues. Trimming left V 4 bases short and J 3 bases short, with 19 bases between. CDR1 and CDR2 from the germline V gene are SGHRS and YFSETQ. The CDR3 DNA reads TGCGCCAGCAGCCCAACCGGGACCCCACCGGACTATGGCTACACCTTC. Translated: CASSPTGTPPDYGYTF.

This clonotype was seen many times. The gene calls are TRBV5-1 and TRBJ2-1; weak D call: TRBD1 (6 bases). V shed 1 base and J shed 8 bases, with 10 bases lying between them. The V gene's germline CDR1 is SGHRS and CDR2 YFSETQ. The CDR3 consists of 13 residues. CDR3 residues: CASSLIQGYEQFF. CDR3 nucleotide sequence: TGCGCCAGCAGCTTGATCCAGGGGTATGAGCAGTTCTTC.

This clonotype has a count of ten or more. The chain carries TRBV3-1 and TRBJ2-7, with TRBD1 matching 8 bases. The CDR3 extends over 13 amino acids. The germline V gene encodes CDR1 LGHDT and CDR2 YNNKEL (reference sequence). V was pared by 6 bases and J by 3 bases, with 4 bases of the junction left unmatched. CDR3 amino acids: CASREQGGYEQYF. CDR3 bases: TGTGCCAGCAGAGAACAGGGGGGCTACGAGCAGTACTTC.

This clonotype was picked up a small number of times. This rearrangement joins TRBV6-2 or TRBV6-3 to TRBJ2-5; TRBD2 matches at 9 bases. The CDR3 runs to 15 residues. V gave up 4 bases and J gave up 3 bases; unmatched junction bases: 6. CDR1 is MNHEY, CDR2 SVGEGT, per germline. The CDR3 DNA follows: TGTGCCAGCAGTTCGTTAGCGGGAGTGGAAGAGACCCAGTACTTC. Translating gives CASSSLAGVEETQYF.

This clonotype was detected ten times or more. The rearrangement uses TRBV18 and TRBJ2-1; 9 bases fit TRBD2. This CDR3 has 15 residues. Per germline, CDR1 KGHSH and CDR2 LQKENI. V lost 0 bases to trimming and J lost 5 bases; unmatched junction nucleotides: 2. The CDR3: CASSPPTSGHNEQFF. The CDR3 DNA reads as TGTGCCAGCTCACCACCGACTAGCGGACACAATGAGCAGTTCTTC.